The T cell receptor beta chain under discussion was sequenced for a study of blood T cell repertoires in COVID-19. As for the study in general: Donors in the United States, Italy and Spain gave samples during acute or convalescent COVID-19.

With V trimmed by 9 bases and J by 0 bases, 6 bases remained unmatched. This CDR3 is built from 15 residues. Germline V gene lookup returns CDR1 MNHEY and CDR2 SMNVEV (reference sequence). The table came from immunoSEQ multiplex PCR; TCRdb's copy has only in-frame clones and leaves some out. The table includes roughly 500,000 clones, 85% to 90% detected once. Seattle patients were enrolled during active infection and followed longitudinally. As regards this clone: This CDR3 is also generated by other DNA sequences in the sample.

The sequenced material came from peripheral blood. J is TRBJ2-1 and V is TRBV27; 9 bases agree with TRBD2. The TCR comes from a man aged 18-30 years with COVID-19, enrolled during active disease. CDR3 loop: CASKLSGSSYNEQFF. Written as DNA, the CDR3 is TGTGCCAGTAAGCTTAGCGGGAGCTCCTACAATGAGCAGTTCTTC.